These 32 T cell receptor beta chains originate from one sample sequenced in a study of blood T cell repertoires in COVID-19. TCRdb's copy holds only in-frame clones and misses some; the assay was immunoSEQ multiplex PCR. Of about 180,000 clones listed, around 85% are singletons. The sample taken for sequencing was peripheral blood. The receptors were gathered from a person aged 65 to 85 with COVID-19, enrolled during active disease.

The rearrangement joins TRBV4-2 to TRBJ2-5, with 7 bases matching TRBD2. Per the germline V gene, CDR1 is LGHNA and CDR2 is YNFKEQ. The V and J ends lost 0 bases and 5 bases, in that order; junction bases with no gene match: 6. This CDR3 has 15 amino acids. Here the CDR3 DNA reads TGTGCCAGCAGCCAAGATGGGCGGGAGTGGGAGACCCAGTACTTC. It specifies CASSQDGREWETQYF.

V gene TRBV27 combines with J gene TRBJ2-6; D ambiguous. V was clipped by 8 bases and J by 0 bases, with 5 bases between them. CDR3 length: 13 residues. Germline assignment: CDR1 MNHEY and CDR2 SMNVEV (reference sequence). Written as DNA, the CDR3 is TGTGCCAGCGGAGTCTCTGGGGCCAACGTCCTGACTTTC. Its translation is CASGVSGANVLTF.

The chain carries TRBV6-5 and TRBJ1-5; D is possibly TRBD1 (6 bases). Germline assignment: CDR1 MNHEY and CDR2 SVGAGI. Between the trimmed V and J ends, which lost 8 bases and 2 bases, there was a span of 10 bases. The CDR3 loop spans 13 amino acids. CDR3 coding DNA: TGTGCCAGCGTACAGGGTGGCAATCAGCCCCAGCATTTT. Residues: CASVQGGNQPQHF.

This clone has only one observation. The chain links TRBV9 to TRBJ1-4; 8 nucleotides align to TRBD1. Germline V gene lookup returns CDR1 SGDLS and CDR2 YYNGEE. This CDR3 has 15 amino acids. The V gene end was trimmed by 3 bases and the J gene end by 7 bases; junction bases not matched to a gene: 8. In nucleotides, the CDR3 is TGTGCCAGCAGCGCCTCGGACAGGGAGGGTGAAAAACTGTTTTTT. Residues: CASSASDREGEKLFF.

This chain joins TRBV5-4 and TRBJ2-3; 10 bases line up with TRBD1. Germline V lookup: CDR1 SGHNT, CDR2 YYREEE (reference sequence). With V trimmed by 7 bases and J by 0 bases, 2 bases remained unmatched. The CDR3 spans 14 residues. As DNA, the CDR3 is TGTGCCAGCCGACAGGGGGCTAGCACAGATACGCAGTATTTT. The encoded protein is CASRQGASTDTQYF.

The rearrangement joins TRBV5-6 to TRBJ1-1; a possible D gene is TRBD1 (6 bases). Trimming removed 4 bases from V and 11 bases from J, with 15 bases in between. The CDR3 extends over 12 amino acids. In germline, CDR1 is SGHDT, CDR2 YYEEEE. DNA for the CDR3: TGTGCCAGCAGCATTGGACAGCGGCCGGCTTTCTTT. This codes for CASSIGQRPAFF. Based on the CDR3 plus reference TRBV5-6 and TRBJ1-1, the full variable domain is DAGVTQSPTHLIKTRGQQVTLRCSPKSGHDTVSWYQQALGQGPQFIFQYYEEEERQRGNFPDRFSGHQFPNYSSELNVNALLLGDSALYLCASSIGQRPAFFGQGTRLTVV.

The chain joins TRBV9 to TRBJ1-5; tentatively, D is TRBD1 (5 bases). Trimming took 2 bases from V and 1 from J, leaving 10 bases between them. The CDR3 covers 15 residues. Germline V gene data show CDR1 as SGDLS and CDR2 as YYNGEE. CDR3 sequence (DNA): TGTGCCAGCAGCGTCCACTGGACAAGCAATCAGCCCCAGCATTTT. This codes for CASSVHWTSNQPQHF.

The chain uses TRBV3-1 (or the pseudogene TRBV3-2) and TRBJ2-7; D not resolved. In germline, CDR1 is LGHDT, CDR2 YNNKEL (reference sequence). Trimming cost V 0 bases and J 4 bases, with 7 bases left between them. The CDR3 covers 13 residues. The CDR3 here is CASSQDRFYEQYF. DNA of the CDR3: TGTGCCAGCAGCCAAGATAGATTTTACGAGCAGTACTTC.

The sample holds one count of this clone. The rearrangement joins TRBV11-2 to TRBJ2-7; 10 nucleotides match TRBD2. The CDR3 runs 15 residues. J gave up 0 bases and V 1 base, and 0 bases lay outside the gene matches. In germline, CDR1 is SGHAT, CDR2 FQNNGV. The CDR3 loop is CASSLVAGGSYEQYF. The CDR3 bases are TGTGCCAGCAGCTTAGTAGCGGGGGGCTCCTACGAGCAGTACTTC.

Remarks on this clone: A junction end diverges from the germline sequence, so it may reflect a read error. The chain links TRBV7-3 to TRBJ1-2; D ambiguous. Germline lookup yields CDR1 SGHTA and CDR2 FQGTGA. This CDR3 contains 11 residues. The CDR3 region is CASILSPRASF. The CDR3 nucleotides read TGTGCCAGCATCCTTTCCCCGCGGGCCTCCTTC.

J is TRBJ1-5 and V is TRBV19; D ambiguous. The CDR3 extends over 16 amino acids. Trimming took off 2 bases at V and 2 bases at J, with 13 bases between the two ends. In germline, CDR1 is LNHDA, CDR2 SQIVND (reference sequence). The CDR3 loop reads CASSIIGPRGNQPQHF. The CDR3 nucleotides read TGTGCCAGTAGTATAATAGGGCCGAGGGGCAATCAGCCCCAGCATTTT.

The chain carries TRBV29-1 and TRBJ2-1, with a tentative D call TRBD1 (6 bases). V was trimmed by 4 bases and J by 8 bases, leaving 21 bases between them. The CDR3 loop spans 15 amino acids. Germline V gene sequence: CDR1 SQVTM, CDR2 ANQGSEA. The CDR3 sequence: CSVGRVAGASDEQFF. In nucleotides, the CDR3 is TGCAGCGTTGGCCGGGTGGCAGGGGCGAGTGATGAGCAGTTCTTC.

The chain recombines TRBV6-5 with TRBJ2-7, with TRBD1 matching over 9 bases. The CDR3 loop spans 14 amino acids. Trimming at V came to 8 bases and at J to 4 bases, leaving 9 bases not matched to a gene. The germline gives CDR1 MNHEY, CDR2 SVGAGI. The CDR3 DNA reads as TGTGCCAGCGGACTAGACAGGGGGGCATACGAGCAGTACTTC. Amino acids: CASGLDRGAYEQYF.

The chain combines TRBV28 with TRBJ1-2, with D maybe TRBD1 (5 bases). Deletions cut 11 bases from V and 7 bases from J, with 14 bases between. Germline values: CDR1 MDHEN, CDR2 SYDVKM. The CDR3 runs to 11 residues. CDR3 amino acids: CAGGRYPGYTF. CDR3 coding DNA: TGTGCCGGGGGGAGGTACCCTGGCTACACCTTC.

V gene TRBV5-1 combines with J gene TRBJ1-5; perhaps TRBD1 as D (6 bases). There are 15 residues in the CDR3. V lost 0 bases, J lost 4 bases, and 11 bases lay in between. CDR1 is SGHRS, CDR2 YFSETQ, per germline. The CDR3 coding sequence is TGCGCCAGCAGCTTGGATGGGACAACTAATCAGCCCCAGCATTTT. Translated: CASSLDGTTNQPQHF. Drawing the rest from reference TRBV5-1 and TRBJ1-5, the complete variable domain is KAGVTQTPRYLIKTRGQQVTLSCSPISGHRSVSWYQQTPGQGLQFLFEYFSETQRNKGNFPGRFSGRQFSNSRSEMNVSTLELGDSALYLCASSLDGTTNQPQHFGDGTRLSIL.

The CDR3 DNA reads as TGTGCCAGCAGCTTTGAAGTAGCGGATACGCAGTATTTT. This sequence encodes CASSFEVADTQYF. This chain uses TRBV7-3 with TRBJ2-3; possibly TRBD2 for D (5 bases). The CDR3 sequence is 13 residues long. V was trimmed by 3 bases and J by 6 bases, leaving 10 bases between them. CDR1 is SGHTA and CDR2 is FQGTGA in the germline V gene.

The rearrangement links TRBV5-1 to TRBJ1-1; possibly TRBD1 for D (6 bases). CDR1 is SGHRS, CDR2 YFSETQ, per germline. Trimming stripped 0 bases from V and 7 bases from J, with 13 bases between. The CDR3 spans 14 residues. CDR3 nucleotides: TGCGCCAGCAGCTTGGCAGGGGACCGTGGTGAAGCTTTCTTT. Its translation: CASSLAGDRGEAFF. The full variable domain, completed using reference TRBV5-1 and TRBJ1-1, is KAGVTQTPRYLIKTRGQQVTLSCSPISGHRSVSWYQQTPGQGLQFLFEYFSETQRNKGNFPGRFSGRQFSNSRSEMNVSTLELGDSALYLCASSLAGDRGEAFFGQGTRLTVV.

A single count supports this clone. CDR3 loop: CASSRKVGGLTEAFF. In DNA, the CDR3 is TGTGCCAGTAGTAGAAAAGTCGGGGGGCTTACTGAAGCTTTCTTT. This chain joins TRBV19 and TRBJ1-1, with a possible D match to TRBD1 (6 bases). The CDR3 is made up of 15 amino acids. CDR1 is LNHDA and CDR2 is SQIVND in the germline V gene (reference sequence). V was clipped by 4 bases and J by 5 bases, with 17 bases between them. Drawing the rest from reference TRBV19 and TRBJ1-1, the complete variable domain is DGGITQSPKYLFRKEGQNVTLSCEQNLNHDAMYWYRQDPGQGLRLIYYSQIVNDFQKGDIAEGYSVSREKKESFPLTVTSAQKNPTAFYLCASSRKVGGLTEAFFGQGTRLTVV.

V usage is TRBV7-2 and J usage is TRBJ2-3; TRBD2 matches 7 bases. Looked up from germline, CDR1 is SGHTA and CDR2 is FQGNSA. The CDR3 totals 15 residues. Germline trimming cut 4 bases from V and 2 bases from J; bases unmatched to any gene: 6. In nucleotides, the CDR3 is TGTGCCAGCAGCTCAAGCGGGACCTCCACAGATACGCAGTATTTT. Amino acid sequence: CASSSSGTSTDTQYF.

The V call is TRBV29-1, the J call TRBJ1-5; 7 bases match TRBD1. This CDR3 comprises 15 residues. The V and J ends lost 4 bases and 3 bases, in that order; junction bases with no gene match: 9. Looked up from germline, CDR1 is SQVTM and CDR2 is ANQGSEA. Here the CDR3 DNA reads TGCAGCGTTGTCCTTCAGGGGGGTAACAATCAGCCCCAGCATTTT. It yields the protein CSVVLQGGNNQPQHF.

The CDR3 is CASSTEGNQPQHF. In DNA, the CDR3 is TGTGCCAGCTCAACAGAGGGTAATCAGCCCCAGCATTTT. The gene calls are TRBV18 and TRBJ1-5; D remains ambiguous. This CDR3 has 13 residues. With 5 bases removed from V and 4 bases from J, the gap between germline ends came to 9 bases. Germline V gene data show CDR1 as KGHSH and CDR2 as LQKENI.

This clone was seen only once. V usage is TRBV5-1 and J usage is TRBJ1-2; TRBD1 might be the D (6 bases). CDR3 length: 13 amino acids. From germline, CDR1 is SGHRS and CDR2 YFSETQ. V gave up 6 bases and J gave up 3 bases, with 12 bases separating them. The CDR3 is CASTLGGDYGYTF. The CDR3 bases are TGCGCCAGCACCCTAGGGGGAGACTATGGCTACACCTTC.

With respect to this clone: Its ends do not fully match the called genes, so a read error is possible. This CDR3 reads CASSQPGTGANILTF. The CDR3 nucleotides read TGTGCCAGCAGCCAACCCGGGACTGGGGCCAACATCCTGACTTTC. This sequence joins TRBV3-1 (or the pseudogene TRBV3-2) and TRBJ2-6; D might be TRBD2 (6 bases). Germline-derived CDR1 and CDR2 are LGHDT and YNNKEL (reference sequence). The CDR3 totals 15 residues.

This chain links TRBV19 with TRBJ2-1; 13 nucleotides match TRBD2. With 5 bases clipped from V and 6 bases from J, the junction kept 10 bases outside the gene matches. This CDR3 is 17 amino acids long. Germline lookup yields CDR1 LNHDA and CDR2 SQIVND (reference sequence). The CDR3 here is CASSSPPTSGRGNEQFF. In nucleotides, the CDR3 is TGTGCCAGTAGTTCCCCACCCACTAGCGGGAGGGGCAATGAGCAGTTCTTC.

This rearrangement joins TRBV3-1 (or the pseudogene TRBV3-2) to TRBJ2-5; TRBD2 aligns across 10 bases. This CDR3 has 16 amino acids. J gave up 1 base and V 4 bases, and 6 bases lay outside the gene matches. In germline, CDR1 is LGHDT, CDR2 YNNKEL (reference sequence). The CDR3 is CASSLPLAGFQETQYF. CDR3 coding DNA: TGTGCCAGCAGCCTTCCACTAGCGGGGTTCCAAGAGACCCAGTACTTC.

The J gene is TRBJ1-1, the V gene TRBV5-8; weak D call: TRBD1 (5 bases). This CDR3 has 15 amino acids. Between the trimmed V and J ends, which lost 4 bases and 3 bases, there was a span of 16 bases. The germline V gene has CDR1 SGHTS and CDR2 YDEGEE. For the CDR3, the DNA is TGTGCCAGCAGCCAGGGCCAGGGTTGGGACACTGAAGCTTTCTTT. This encodes CASSQGQGWDTEAFF. The full variable domain, rest sourced from reference TRBV5-8 and TRBJ1-1, is EAGVTQSPTHLIKTRGQQATLRCSPISGHTSVYWYQQALGLGLQFLLWYDEGEERNRGNFPPRFSGRQFPNYSSELNVNALELEDSALYLCASSQGQGWDTEAFFGQGTRLTVV.

The V call is TRBV28, the J call TRBJ1-2; 7 bases map to TRBD1. Per germline, CDR1 MDHEN and CDR2 SYDVKM. With 8 bases clipped from V and 8 bases from J, the junction kept 20 bases outside the gene matches. This CDR3 comprises 16 residues. The CDR3 DNA reads as TGTGCCAGCGGCCACCGTCCGGGAAAAAGACAGGGCGGCTACACCTTC. Protein product: CASGHRPGKRQGGYTF.

The genes are TRBV12-3 or TRBV12-4 and TRBJ1-2; 9 bases map to TRBD1. After removal of 8 bases from V and 4 bases from J, the junction contained 5 bases not matched to a gene. The CDR3 has 13 residues. The CDR3: CASVDRGTYGYTF. DNA of the CDR3: TGTGCCAGCGTTGACAGGGGGACCTATGGCTACACCTTC.

This clone is a singleton in its sample. The V and J genes are TRBV4-1 and TRBJ2-3, with no clear D. The CDR3 has 15 amino acids. Trimming left V 1 base short and J 6 bases short, with 14 bases between. The germline V gene encodes CDR1 MGHRA and CDR2 YSYEKL. The CDR3 loop reads CASSQAPGGWDTQYF. In DNA, the CDR3 is TGCGCCAGCAGCCAAGCCCCAGGTGGGTGGGATACGCAGTATTTT.

V gene TRBV5-1 combines with J gene TRBJ2-5; TRBD2 matches at 13 bases. The CDR3 covers 16 residues. V was pared by 6 bases and J by 5 bases, with 10 bases of the junction left unmatched. Germline loops: CDR1 SGHRS, CDR2 YFSETQ. The CDR3 coding sequence is TGCGCCAGCACACCCAGGACTAGCGGGAGTGGGGAGACCCAGTACTTC. Translating it yields CASTPRTSGSGETQYF.

The chain links TRBV4-2 to TRBJ2-1; D is perhaps TRBD2 (6 bases). The CDR3 contains 14 residues. V lost 1 base and J 8 bases, leaving 12 bases between the germline ends. Germline CDR1 and CDR2: LGHNA and YNFKEQ. The CDR3 protein is CASSQGGLGDEQFF. In DNA form, the CDR3 reads TGTGCCAGCAGCCAAGGGGGACTGGGTGATGAGCAGTTCTTC.

This chain links TRBV2 with TRBJ2-1; D gene ambiguous. This CDR3 has 13 amino acids. V dropped 8 bases and J dropped 4 bases, with 12 bases sitting between them. Germline-derived CDR1 and CDR2 are SNHLY and FYNNEI. The CDR3 nucleotides read TGTGCCAGCGAGGCAATTAATTACAATGAGCAGTTCTTC. Its translation: CASEAINYNEQFF.